This T cell receptor (beta chain) derives from a study of blood T cells in healthy people across ages. CDR3 length: 15 amino acids. The V segment lost 4 bases and the J segment 5 bases; nucleotides outside the gene matches: 8. CDR1 and CDR2 (germline): MNHEY, SVGEGT. It was with a sample-barcoded 5' primer and a J-beta primer mix that a second PCR of roughly 7 to 12 cycles was run. One entry per CDR3 protein, called by TCRdb with MiXCR from the 5' RACE reads. The repertoire holds around 1,700,000 distinct CDR3 sequences, approximately 30% seen once, with about 7.7% in the top ten. The origin of this receptor is a woman in her 30s in good health. The chain combines TRBV6-2 or TRBV6-3 with TRBJ2-3, with 8 bases lining up with TRBD2. The sample was blood. Here the CDR3 DNA reads TGTGCCAGCAGTTCCCCAGCGGGAGTTGGAGATACGCAGTATTTT. Its protein is CASSSPAGVGDTQYF.